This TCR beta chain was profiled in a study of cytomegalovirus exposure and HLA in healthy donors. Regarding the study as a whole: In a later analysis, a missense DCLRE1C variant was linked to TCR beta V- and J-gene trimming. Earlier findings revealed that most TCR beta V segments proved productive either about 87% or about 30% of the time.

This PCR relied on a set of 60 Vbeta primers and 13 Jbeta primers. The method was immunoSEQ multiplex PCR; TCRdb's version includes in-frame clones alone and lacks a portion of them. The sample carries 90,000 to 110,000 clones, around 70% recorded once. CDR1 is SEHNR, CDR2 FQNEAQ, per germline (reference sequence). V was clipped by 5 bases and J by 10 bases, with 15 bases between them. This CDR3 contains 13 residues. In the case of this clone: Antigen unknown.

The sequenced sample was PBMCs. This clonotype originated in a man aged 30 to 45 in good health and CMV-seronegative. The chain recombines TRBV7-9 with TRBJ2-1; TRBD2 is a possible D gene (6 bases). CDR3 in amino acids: CASSPGVLEEQFF. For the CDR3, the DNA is TGTGCCAGCAGCCCGGGGGTGTTAGAGGAGCAGTTCTTC.